A selection of T cell receptor beta chains follows, all from one sample in a study of T cell responses to AZD1222 COVID-19 vaccine. TCRdb keeps only in-frame clones here, not all; method: immunoSEQ multiplex PCR. The table records 70,000 to 90,000 clones, over 85% of them present only once. The sample in question was peripheral blood, obtained on day 0 of AZD1222 vaccination. The receptor set was obtained from an adult in good health. Each CDR3 is given with its conserved first and last residue. The order of the fields is clone size, J gene, D gene, V gene, CDR3 protein, CDR3 DNA. The D gene is left open where the match is weak. Not every row has a clone size; where given, it reads once, few, many or a size class.

size: .; J: TRBJ2-7; D: TRBD1; V: TRBV27; CDR3: CASRETGGYEQYF; DNA: TGTGCCAGCAGAGAGACAGGGGGCTACGAGCAGTACTTC
size: .; J: TRBJ1-1; D: .; V: TRBV2; CDR3: CASSPGPGPFPAFF; DNA: TGTGCCAGCAGCCCGGGCCCAGGCCCCTTTCCGGCTTTCTTT
size: .; J: TRBJ1-1; D: .; V: TRBV6-5; CDR3: CASSSTWTVDTEAFF; DNA: TGTGCCAGCAGTAGCACTTGGACAGTTGACACTGAAGCTTTCTTT
size: .; J: TRBJ1-5; D: .; V: TRBV19; CDR3: CASSKERSQHF; DNA: TGTGCCAGTAGTAAAGAACGGTCCCAGCATTTT
size: .; J: TRBJ1-3; D: TRBD1; V: TRBV9; CDR3: CASSADRASGNTIYF; DNA: TGTGCCAGCAGCGCGGACAGGGCATCTGGAAACACCATATATTTT
size: .; J: TRBJ1-5; D: .; V: TRBV6-6; CDR3: CASLLSQYSNQPQHF; DNA: TGTGCCAGCCTTCTTTCCCAGTATAGCAATCAGCCCCAGCATTTT
size: .; J: TRBJ2-1; D: .; V: TRBV25-1; CDR3: CASSDQGHEQFF; DNA: TGTGCCAGCAGTGATCAGGGGCATGAGCAGTTCTTC
size: .; J: TRBJ1-2; D: .; V: TRBV7-8; CDR3: CASSSNSRTTYGYTF; DNA: TGTGCCAGCAGCTCGAACTCCCGGACTACCTATGGCTACACCTTC
size: .; J: TRBJ2-3; D: .; V: TRBV7-9; CDR3: CASTPATGVNLDTQYF; DNA: TGTGCCAGCACCCCAGCAACGGGAGTAAATTTAGATACGCAGTATTTT
size: .; J: TRBJ1-3; D: .; V: TRBV6-5; CDR3: CASTSILSGNTIYF; DNA: TGTGCCAGCACCTCTATCCTTTCCGGAAACACCATATATTTT
size: .; J: TRBJ2-7; D: TRBD1; V: TRBV7-8; CDR3: CASSIAPGQSTYEQYF; DNA: TGTGCCAGCAGCATAGCGCCGGGACAGTCGACCTACGAGCAGTACTTC
size: .; J: TRBJ2-7; D: TRBD1; V: TRBV7-9; CDR3: CASSSTGLEQYF; DNA: TGTGCCAGCAGCTCGACAGGGCTCGAGCAGTACTTC
size: .; J: TRBJ1-5; D: .; V: TRBV19; CDR3: CASSLTGISGMRNQPQHF; DNA: TGTGCCAGTAGCCTTACAGGGATCTCAGGTATGCGCAATCAGCCCCAGCATTTT
size: .; J: TRBJ1-6; D: TRBD1; V: TRBV6-5; CDR3: CASSKDRGLNSPLHF; DNA: TGTGCCAGCAGCAAGGACAGGGGGTTAAATTCACCCCTCCACTTT
size: .; J: TRBJ1-5; D: .; V: TRBV2; CDR3: CASSATGSNQPQHF; DNA: TGTGCCAGCAGCGCCACAGGGAGCAATCAGCCCCAGCATTTT
size: .; J: TRBJ2-2; D: .; V: TRBV28; CDR3: CASRSNDNTGELFF; DNA: TGTGCCAGCAGGTCAAATGACAACACCGGGGAGCTGTTTTTT
size: .; J: TRBJ2-3; D: .; V: TRBV7-2; CDR3: CASSLEGGDTDTQYF; DNA: TGTGCCAGCAGCCTGGAGGGGGGGGACACAGATACGCAGTATTTT
size: .; J: TRBJ2-1; D: TRBD1; V: TRBV7-6; CDR3: CASSRTGGSYNEQFF; DNA: TGTGCCAGCAGCCGGACAGGCGGGTCCTACAATGAGCAGTTCTTC
size: .; J: TRBJ2-1; D: .; V: TRBV27; CDR3: CASSYWRGGGSYNEQFF; DNA: TGTGCCAGCAGTTATTGGAGGGGTGGAGGTTCCTACAATGAGCAGTTCTTC
size: .; J: TRBJ2-7; D: .; V: TRBV28; CDR3: CASSPRDGTYEQYF; DNA: TGTGCCAGCAGTCCCCGGGACGGGACCTACGAGCAGTACTTC
size: .; J: TRBJ1-5; D: .; V: TRBV2; CDR3: CASSEVVRRGAQPQHF; DNA: TGTGCCAGCAGTGAAGTCGTGAGGAGGGGCGCTCAGCCCCAGCATTTT
size: .; J: TRBJ1-1; D: .; V: TRBV11-2; CDR3: CASSLVGVYTEAFF; DNA: TGTGCCAGCAGCTTAGTTGGGGTATATACTGAAGCTTTCTTT
size: .; J: TRBJ1-1; D: .; V: TRBV6-5; CDR3: CASGRQGTEAFF; DNA: TGTGCCAGCGGGCGGCAGGGTACTGAAGCTTTCTTT
size: .; J: TRBJ1-6; D: TRBD1; V: TRBV2; CDR3: CASSPRDRASPLHF; DNA: TGTGCCAGCAGCCCCCGGGACAGGGCTTCACCCCTCCACTTT
size: .; J: TRBJ1-4; D: TRBD1; V: TRBV5-1; CDR3: CASSLEQGVEKLFF; DNA: TGCGCCAGCAGCTTGGAACAGGGGGTTGAAAAACTGTTTTTT
size: few; J: TRBJ2-7; D: .; V: TRBV5-1; CDR3: CASSPGVEQYF; DNA: TGCGCCAGCAGCCCCGGAGTGGAGCAGTACTTC
size: .; J: TRBJ2-2; D: TRBD2; V: TRBV27; CDR3: CASGLAFSGDTGELFF; DNA: TGTGCCAGCGGACTAGCTTTCTCCGGGGACACCGGGGAGCTGTTTTTT
size: .; J: TRBJ1-6; D: .; V: TRBV18; CDR3: CASSPGRMDNSPLHF; DNA: TGTGCCAGCTCTCCGGGACGGATGGATAATTCACCCCTCCACTTT
size: .; J: TRBJ2-1; D: TRBD2; V: TRBV9; CDR3: CASSASGGTNEQFF; DNA: TGTGCCAGCAGCGCTAGCGGGGGGACCAATGAGCAGTTCTTC
size: .; J: TRBJ2-3; D: .; V: TRBV2; CDR3: CASNDRTSTDTQYF; DNA: TGTGCCAGCAACGACAGGACTAGCACAGATACGCAGTATTTT
size: once; J: TRBJ1-4; D: .; V: TRBV19; CDR3: CATTGRVGEKLFF; DNA: TGTGCCACGACCGGCAGGGTTGGGGAAAAACTGTTTTTT
size: .; J: TRBJ1-4; D: TRBD1; V: TRBV19; CDR3: CASRAGQKNEKLFF; DNA: TGTGCCAGTAGGGCGGGACAGAAAAATGAAAAACTGTTTTTT